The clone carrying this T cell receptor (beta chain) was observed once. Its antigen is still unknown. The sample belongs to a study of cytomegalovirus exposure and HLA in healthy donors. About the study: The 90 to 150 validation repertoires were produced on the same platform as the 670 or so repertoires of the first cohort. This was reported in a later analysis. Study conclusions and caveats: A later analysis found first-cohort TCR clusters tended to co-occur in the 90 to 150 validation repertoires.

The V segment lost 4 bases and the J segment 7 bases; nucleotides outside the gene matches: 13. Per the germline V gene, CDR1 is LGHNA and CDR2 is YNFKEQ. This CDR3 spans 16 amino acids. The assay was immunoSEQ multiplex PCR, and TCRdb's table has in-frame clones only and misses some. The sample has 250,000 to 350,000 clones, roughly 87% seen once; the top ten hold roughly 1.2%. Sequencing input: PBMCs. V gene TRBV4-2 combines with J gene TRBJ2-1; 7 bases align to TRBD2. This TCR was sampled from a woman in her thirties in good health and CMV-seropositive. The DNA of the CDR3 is TGTGCCAGCAGCCCGGCGGGGGTGTTCGTAGATAATGAGCAGTTCTTC. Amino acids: CASSPAGVFVDNEQFF.